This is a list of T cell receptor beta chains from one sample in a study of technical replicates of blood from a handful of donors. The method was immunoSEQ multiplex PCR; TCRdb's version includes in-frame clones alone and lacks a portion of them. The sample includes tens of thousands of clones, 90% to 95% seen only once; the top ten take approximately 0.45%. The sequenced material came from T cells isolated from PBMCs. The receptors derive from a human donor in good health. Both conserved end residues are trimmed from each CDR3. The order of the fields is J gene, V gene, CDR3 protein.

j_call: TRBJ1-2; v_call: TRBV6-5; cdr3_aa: ASSLGQGDYYGYT
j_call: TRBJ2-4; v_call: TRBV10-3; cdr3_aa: AISESSTGVGNIQY
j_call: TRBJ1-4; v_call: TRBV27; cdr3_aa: ASSLCRSGATNEKLF
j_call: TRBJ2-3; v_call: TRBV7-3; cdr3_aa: ASSRGQGDTDTQY
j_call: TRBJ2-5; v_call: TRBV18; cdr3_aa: ASSPLRTSGQETQY
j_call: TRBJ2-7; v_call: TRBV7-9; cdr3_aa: ASSHGTGKTKNSYEQY
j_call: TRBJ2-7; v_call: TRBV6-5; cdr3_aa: ASSFTSGSYEQY
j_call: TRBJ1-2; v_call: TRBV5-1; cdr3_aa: ASRTEEYGYT
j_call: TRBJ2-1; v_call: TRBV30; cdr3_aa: AWSVGQGEGNEQF
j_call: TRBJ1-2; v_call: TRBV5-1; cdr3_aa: ASLRTPGDGNYGYT
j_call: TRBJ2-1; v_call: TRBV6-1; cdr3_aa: ASSGLSSYNEQF
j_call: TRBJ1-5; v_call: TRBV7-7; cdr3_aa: ASSLGQNQPQH
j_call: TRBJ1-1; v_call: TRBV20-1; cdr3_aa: SPRQGVEAF
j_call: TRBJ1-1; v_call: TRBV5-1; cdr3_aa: ASSLVLEAEAF
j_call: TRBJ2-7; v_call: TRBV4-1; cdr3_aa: ASSLAVSYEQY
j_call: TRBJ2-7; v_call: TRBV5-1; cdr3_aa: ASSLGGQTVHEQY
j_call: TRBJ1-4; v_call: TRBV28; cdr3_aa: ASSLGQLVNEKLF
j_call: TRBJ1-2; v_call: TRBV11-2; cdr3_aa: ASSPRPDSFA
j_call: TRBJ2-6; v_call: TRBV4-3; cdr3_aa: ASSQVSSGANVLT
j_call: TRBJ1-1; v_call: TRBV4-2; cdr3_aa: ASSQGDSNTEAF
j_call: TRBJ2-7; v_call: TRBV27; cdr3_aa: ASSLSAGQLWTYEQY
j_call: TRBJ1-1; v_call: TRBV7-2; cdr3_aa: ASRELQEPTEAF
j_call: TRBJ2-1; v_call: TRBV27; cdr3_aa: ASSPNLQGLPRQF
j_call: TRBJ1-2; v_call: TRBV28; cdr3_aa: ATNPGGYGYT
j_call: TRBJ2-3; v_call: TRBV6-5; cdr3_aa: ASSYADTDTQY
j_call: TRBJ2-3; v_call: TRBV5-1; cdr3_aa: ASSFASSSTDTQY
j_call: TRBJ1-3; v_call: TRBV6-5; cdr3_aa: ASSAGTGGNTIY
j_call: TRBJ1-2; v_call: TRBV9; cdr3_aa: ASSAGTGINRYGYT
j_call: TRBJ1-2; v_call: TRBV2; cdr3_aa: ASAYGDYGYT
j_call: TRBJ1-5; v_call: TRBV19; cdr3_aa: ASSTTGPGSNQPQH
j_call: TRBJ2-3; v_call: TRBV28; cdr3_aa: ASSRGTSGRAYPDTQY
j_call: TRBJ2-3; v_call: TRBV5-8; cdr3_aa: ASSQMRRVEGDTQY
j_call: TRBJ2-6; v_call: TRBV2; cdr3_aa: ASSGEAGVGANVLT
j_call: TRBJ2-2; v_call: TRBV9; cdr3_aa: ASSVAPSGSTGELF
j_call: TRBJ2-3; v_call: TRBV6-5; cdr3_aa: ASSSGRFTDTQY
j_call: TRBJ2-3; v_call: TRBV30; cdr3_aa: AWSGMGGSADTQY
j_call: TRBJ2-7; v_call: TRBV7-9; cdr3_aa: ASSLVRDEQY
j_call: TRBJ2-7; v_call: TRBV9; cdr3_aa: ASSATGGSGTIYEQY
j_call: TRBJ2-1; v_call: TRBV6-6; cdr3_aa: ASSPSGSSYNEQF
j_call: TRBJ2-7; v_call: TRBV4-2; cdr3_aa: ASSPRGQGAYEQY
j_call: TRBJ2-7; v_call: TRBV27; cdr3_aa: ASTSDLHEQY
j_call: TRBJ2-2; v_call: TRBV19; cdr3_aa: ASRGQGFAGELF
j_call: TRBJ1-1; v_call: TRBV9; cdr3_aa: ASSASQQGVNTEAF
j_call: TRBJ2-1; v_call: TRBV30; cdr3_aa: ASRTSGSYNEQF
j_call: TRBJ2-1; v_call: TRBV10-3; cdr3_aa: AISPGLAGANEQF
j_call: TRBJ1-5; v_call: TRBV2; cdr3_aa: ASNRGASNQPQH
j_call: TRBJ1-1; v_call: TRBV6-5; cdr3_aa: ASRPGQSLNTEAF
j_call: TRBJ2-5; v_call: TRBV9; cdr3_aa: ASSQTGTQETQY
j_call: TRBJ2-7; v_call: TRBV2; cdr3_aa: ASSEPGQSYEQY
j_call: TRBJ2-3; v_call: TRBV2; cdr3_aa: ASNLGGLTDTQY